These 8 T cell receptor beta chains share one sample of origin, sequenced in a study of T cells in Graves' hyperthyroidism and ophthalmopathy. RNA transcripts served as the template for amplifying TCR beta CDR3 regions. Researchers ran a first-round RT-PCR on the TCR CDR3 using the HTBI primer set. In TCRdb, the multiplex PCR reads were re-called with MiXCR into one record per CDR3 protein. The sample has around 580,000 distinct CDR3 sequences, approximately 16% seen once. Specimen: blood. The receptors come from a young woman with Graves' hyperthyroidism.

V is TRBV4-3 and J is TRBJ2-3; TRBD2 matches 7 bases. This CDR3 contains 17 residues. V gave up 0 bases and J gave up 2 bases; unmatched junction bases: 8. Germline loops: CDR1 LGHNA, CDR2 YSLEER. CDR3 coding DNA: TGCGCCAGCAGCCAAGATGGAGCGGGGCTACCCACAGATACGCAGTATTTT. The encoded protein is CASSQDGAGLPTDTQYF.

This clonotype was seen only a few times. The V and J genes are TRBV7-2 and TRBJ1-2; no firm D call. Germline values: CDR1 SGHTA, CDR2 FQGNSA. The CDR3 is 17 amino acids. Trimming took off 0 bases at V and 7 bases at J, with 21 bases between the two ends. CDR3 in DNA: TGTGCCAGCAGCTTAGCTAACGTTCCTGCCTTCCTAGGTGGCTACACCTTC. Encoded protein: CASSLANVPAFLGGYTF.

This chain links TRBV5-6 with TRBJ1-1; TRBD1 matches 11 bases. V shed 4 bases, J shed 5 bases, and the junction held 10 bases outside the gene matches. The CDR3 length is 16 residues. Germline V lookup: CDR1 SGHDT, CDR2 YYEEEE. The CDR3 region has the DNA TGTGCCAGCAGCCTGAGGACAGGGGGCGCTTGGACTGAAGCTTTCTTT. It encodes CASSLRTGGAWTEAFF.

The rearrangement joins TRBV20-1 to TRBJ1-5; D remains unclear. Trimming shortened V by 3 bases and J by 5 bases, and 14 bases separated the two germline ends. The CDR3 runs to 14 residues. Germline loops: CDR1 DFQATT, CDR2 SNEGSKA (reference sequence). The CDR3 DNA sequence: TGCAGTGCTAGGGACGGAAGAGCCGATCAGCCCCAGCATTTT. This codes for CSARDGRADQPQHF.

Of note for this clonotype: The junction shows a germline mismatch at one end, possibly a read error. V is TRBV5-8 and J is TRBJ1-5; 11 bases line up with TRBD1. The CDR3 consists of 19 residues. Germline-derived CDR1 and CDR2 are SGHTS and YDEGEE. As DNA, the CDR3 is TGTGCCGGCAGCTTGCAATCCGGGACAGGGGGAACTTACCTTCAGCCCCAGCATTTT. Its translation: CAGSLQSGTGGTYLQPQHF. The whole variable domain, filled in from reference TRBV5-8 and TRBJ1-5, reads EAGVTQSPTHLIKTRGQQATLRCSPISGHTSVYWYQQALGLGLQFLLWYDEGEERNRGNFPPRFSGRQFPNYSSELNVNALELEDSALYLCAGSLQSGTGGTYLQPQHFGDGTRLSIL.

Notes on this clonotype: This may stem from a read error, because a much larger clone lies one nucleotide away. The chain joins TRBV27 to TRBJ2-1, with a weak D call TRBD2 (6 bases). Germline V lookup: CDR1 MNHEY, CDR2 SMNVEV (reference sequence). The CDR3 extends over 17 amino acids. The CDR3 reads CASSQDSGRDSYNERFF. The DNA for the CDR3 is TGTGCCAGCAGCCAAGATTCTGGCAGGGACTCCTACAATGAGCGGTTCTTC.

This clonotype was seen repeatedly, ten times or more. V gene TRBV6-1 combines with J gene TRBJ2-3, with TRBD2 matching 8 bases. V gave up 5 bases and J gave up 1 base; unmatched junction bases: 8. Germline V gene data show CDR1 as MNHNS and CDR2 as SASEGT. The length of the CDR3 is 16 residues. The CDR3 spells CASSSGGGVGTDTQYF. The CDR3 bases are TGTGCCAGCAGTTCCGGGGGGGGAGTAGGCACAGATACGCAGTATTTT.

This clonotype was seen a single time. The chain combines TRBV6-2 or TRBV6-3 with TRBJ2-2, with TRBD1 matching over 10 bases. The ends lost 2 bases at V and 5 bases at J; junction bases unmatched: 8. Germline assignment: CDR1 MNHEY and CDR2 SVGEGT. The CDR3 consists of 17 residues. The CDR3 sequence: CASSYDLTGGLTGELFF. The DNA for the CDR3 is TGTGCCAGCAGTTACGACCTGACAGGGGGCCTTACCGGGGAGCTGTTTTTT.